A selection of T cell receptor beta chains follows, all from one sample in a study of T cell responses to AZD1222 COVID-19 vaccine. Libraries were prepared by immunoSEQ multiplex PCR; TCRdb keeps only in-frame clonotypes and omits some of them. Among 110,000 or so clones listed, roughly nine tenths were seen once. The sample consisted of peripheral blood, taken on day 0 of MenACWY control vaccination. The receptors come from an adult in good health. The CDR3 runs from the conserved cysteine through the conserved F or W.

TRBJ2-7	TRBV10-2	CASNPRDRVPYEQYF
TRBJ1-4	TRBV7-9	CASSPLGTQNEKLFF
TRBJ1-2	TRBV9	CASSGPVGYGYTF
TRBJ1-5	TRBV5-6	CASSRDGGYQPQHF
TRBJ2-1	TRBV6-5	CASSYSLTSGGFEQFF
TRBJ1-4	TRBV5-1	CASSLEGTDNEKLFF
TRBJ2-7	TRBV2	CASSPGLQEYEQYF
TRBJ1-4	TRBV5-4	CASSSTRESSREKLFF
TRBJ2-3	TRBV7-2	CASSPLAGASSTDTQYF
TRBJ2-7	TRBV2	CASSEEGGNEQYF
TRBJ2-6	TRBV10-2	CASTGQGISGANVLTF
TRBJ2-1	TRBV10-3	CAISESAGSSYNEQFF
TRBJ1-2	TRBV4-1	CASSQPGGQGPYGYTF
TRBJ2-7	TRBV27	CASGYPGQPYEQYF
TRBJ1-6	TRBV11-2	CASSPGTAYSPLHF
TRBJ1-5	TRBV12-3/TRBV12-4	CASSFSPSQPQHF
TRBJ1-1	TRBV18	CASSPGQGFEAFF
TRBJ2-3	TRBV19	CASSIWSSGEDTQYF
TRBJ1-2	TRBV2	CASSESQLNYGYTF
TRBJ1-2	TRBV29-1	CSVEVVSGDGYTF
TRBJ2-3	TRBV7-9	CASSQTGNPIDTQYF